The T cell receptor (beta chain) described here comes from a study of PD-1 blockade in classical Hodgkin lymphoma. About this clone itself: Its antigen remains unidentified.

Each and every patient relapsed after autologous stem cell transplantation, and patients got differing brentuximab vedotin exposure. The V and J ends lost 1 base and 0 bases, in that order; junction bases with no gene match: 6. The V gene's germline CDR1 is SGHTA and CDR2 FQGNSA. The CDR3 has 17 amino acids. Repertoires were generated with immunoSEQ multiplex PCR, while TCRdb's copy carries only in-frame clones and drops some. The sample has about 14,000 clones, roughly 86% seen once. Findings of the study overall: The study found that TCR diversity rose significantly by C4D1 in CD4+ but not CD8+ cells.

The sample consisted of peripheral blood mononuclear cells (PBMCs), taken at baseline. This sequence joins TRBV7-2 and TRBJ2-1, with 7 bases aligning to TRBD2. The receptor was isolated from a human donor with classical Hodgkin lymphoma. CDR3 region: CASSLGDYKSSYNEQFF. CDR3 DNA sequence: TGTGCCAGCAGCTTAGGGGACTACAAGAGCTCCTACAATGAGCAGTTCTTC.